This T cell receptor beta chain was retrieved from a study of T cells in localized non-small cell lung cancer. From germline, CDR1 is LNHDA and CDR2 SQIVND (reference sequence). V was clipped by 3 bases and J by 7 bases; unmatched bases: 9. This CDR3 comprises 16 residues. TCRdb keeps only in-frame clones here, not all; method: immunoSEQ multiplex PCR. The table has approximately 28,000 clones, about four fifths seen once. Overall study findings and caveats: The greatest T cell clonality was found in uninvolved adjacent lung (higher than in tumor). In adjacent lung appeared a median approximately 57 of the top 100 tumor clones. Heterogeneity remains possible, as sequencing covered one tumor region only.

In the case of this clone: Antigen: not known.

The chain combines TRBV19 with TRBJ2-1, with 10 positions matching TRBD2. This receptor was taken from a man between 40 and 75 years old with stage III lung adenocarcinoma. This specimen consisted of peripheral blood mononuclear cells, obtained before any cancer treatment. CDR3: CASSIRSGLAENEQFF. CDR3 sequence (DNA): TGTGCCAGTAGTATCCGTTCAGGACTAGCGGAGAATGAGCAGTTCTTC.